This TCR beta chain comes out of a study of blood T cells in healthy people across ages (dated by TCRdb to 2013 to 2016). Some background on the complete study: Template switching captured roughly one uniquely barcoded TCR beta cDNA molecule per two T cells in model experiments. Age-related changes in TCR beta repertoire diversity were measured in the study by deep sequencing normalized with unique cDNA molecular identifiers. The donors were split into four age groups: young (average about 16 years), middle-aged (roughly 42), aged (approximately 60) and long-lived (approximately 80). For two donors (one aged 18 to 29 and one aged 80 or older), the study analyzed two additional independent replicas of 1 million unique cDNA reads from the same blood draw.

The library was built by means of 5' RACE. These reads were obtained on an Illumina HiSeq 2500. The second PCR ran for about 6 to 12 cycles and used a J-beta primer mix along with a sample-barcoded 5' primer. Each TCR beta cDNA molecule received a unique molecular identifier from a template-switch 5' adaptor carrying 12 random nucleotides. At least 2.5 million CDR3-containing paired-end reads were obtained from each sample. The Mint cDNA synthesis kit, primed by a TRBC-specific oligonucleotide, was used to synthesize first-strand cDNA from all RNA. Following uracil-DNA glycosylase treatment, all cDNA underwent a first 18-cycle PCR with the universal primers M1SS and BC2_uni_R. In the authors' own workflow: For normalization, 1 million high-quality reads, each with a distinct molecular identifier, were randomly selected from each sample. Reads with shared molecular identifiers were discarded instead of being binned into consensus sequences. MiTCR, set to a Q25 quality threshold and the strictest error-elimination algorithm, was used for CDR3 identification, clonotype clustering and error correction. A nonparametric unseen species model with Euler transformation was used to estimate lower-bound total TCR beta diversity. TCRdb cleaned the public reads at Q25 with fastp, built clones with MiXCR and kept in-frame beta chains. CDR3 protein duplicates are merged, each entry listing the most common genes and DNA. TCRdb, rather than the study authors, made the V and J calls. This sample comprises 900,000 to 950,000 distinct CDR3 sequences, under 35% of them detected only once. The top ten clones comprise 10% to 13% of the sample.

A remark on this clonotype: The specificity of this receptor is unknown. The input lacks base qualities; no much larger clone sits a single base away.

Inclusive of the bounding cysteine and phenylalanine, the CDR3 is 13 residues long. Only the CDR3 part of the read is kept: 39 bases, read in frame from the first base. Deletion took 5 bases off V and 5 bases off J, with a span of 12 bases between the germline ends. The germline V gene encodes CDR1 MNHNY and CDR2 SVGAGI (reference sequence). Donors were around 37 systemically healthy Caucasian individuals from Russia aged 6 to 90 years. Around 10 milliliters of peripheral blood were collected from each donor into EDTA-treated Vacutainer tubes. Ficoll-Paque density-gradient centrifugation was used to isolate PBMCs, with at least 6 million obtained per sample. Total RNA was extracted from PBMCs with Trizol reagent, with at least 5 micrograms obtained per sample. For every donor, flow cytometry on a PBMC aliquot measured the percentage of naive CD45RAhigh/CD27high T cells. What the study reported, not specific to this receptor: Observed TCR beta diversity correlated strongly with the percentage of naive T cells measured by flow cytometry. The long-lived group showed more naive CD4+ T cells, fewer expanded clones and increased TCR diversity than the aged group, suggesting age selection. Because donor CMV infection status was unknown, age-related changes in expanded clonotypes were potentially confounded. Estimates of total diversity based on one million sequenced T cells were regarded as lower bounds and as underestimates. Conclusive comparison of naive and antigen-experienced compartments was prevented by the profiling of bulk unsorted PBMCs. Observed TCR beta diversity per million T cells fell roughly linearly with age, and a significant reduction was already apparent by age around 40.

This sample was shared with a second study, whose subject was T cells of mothers and their children. As noted in the second study: Donors were nine systemically healthy Caucasian individuals: three mothers and their six children. cDNA synthesis used all of the extracted RNA, with approximately 1.4 ug of RNA in each 15 ul reaction. In the second PCR, the M1S primer added sample barcodes and 2-4 random nucleotides. More than 8 million TCR beta CDR3 reads were obtained from each mother, and about 3 million reads were obtained from each child. TCR recombination output is similarly shaped by thymic selection in related and unrelated pairs, with a minor effect exerted by inherited differences. Normalized repertoire overlap was always slightly but never significantly higher in related than unrelated mother-child pairs. With a sensitivity of 90 to 100 clones per million clonotypes, no persistent microchimeric T cell clones were detected. The study used deep NGS to compare TCR beta repertoires of mothers and children, seeking features distinguishing related mother-child pairs from unrelated individuals. On average, the children were about 10 +/- 4 years old, while the mothers were roughly 36 +/- 4 years old. After adapter ligation with NEBNext reagents, the libraries were sequenced on Illumina HiSeq 2000 with 100+100 nt paired-end reads. To prevent cross-contamination, the mother and child libraries were prepared a month apart and were sequenced in separate runs. For each donor, somewhere between 500,000 and 2,000,000 distinct TCR beta clonotypes were identified. Naive TCR beta clonotypes were estimated from low-frequency clonotypes matched to each donor's FACS-determined naive share, without sorting.

Here the chain combines TRBV6-6 and TRBJ1-1; perhaps TRBD1 is the D gene, with 6 bases matching. This clonotype was obtained from a woman aged 40 to 50 in good health. Sequencing used blood. The CDR3 region: CASSPGTRTEAFF. At the DNA level, the sequence is TGTGCCAGCAGTCCCGGGACAAGGACTGAAGCTTTCTTT.